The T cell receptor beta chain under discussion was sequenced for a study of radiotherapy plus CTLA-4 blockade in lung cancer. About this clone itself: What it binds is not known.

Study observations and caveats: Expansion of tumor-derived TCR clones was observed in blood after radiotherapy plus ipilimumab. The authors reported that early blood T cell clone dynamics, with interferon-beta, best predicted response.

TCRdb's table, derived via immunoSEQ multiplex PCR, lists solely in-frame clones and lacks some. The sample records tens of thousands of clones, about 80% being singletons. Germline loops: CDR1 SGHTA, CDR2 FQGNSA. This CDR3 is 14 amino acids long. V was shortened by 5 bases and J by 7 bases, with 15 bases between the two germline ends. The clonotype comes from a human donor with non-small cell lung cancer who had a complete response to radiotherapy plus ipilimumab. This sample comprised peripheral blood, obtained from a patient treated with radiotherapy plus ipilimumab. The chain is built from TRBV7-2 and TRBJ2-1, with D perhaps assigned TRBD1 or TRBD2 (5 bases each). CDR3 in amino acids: CASSPTRGGNEQFF. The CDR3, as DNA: TGTGCCAGCAGCCCGACGAGGGGTGGGAATGAGCAGTTCTTC.